This TCR beta chain was identified in a study of blood T cell repertoires in COVID-19. Background on the study: Both acute and convalescent COVID-19 samples were obtained from the United States, Italy and Spain.

In germline, CDR1 is KGHSH, CDR2 LQKENI. This CDR3 region has 16 residues. Trimming took 2 bases from V and 2 from J; bases not matched to a gene: 4. TCRdb's copy holds only in-frame clones and misses some; the assay was immunoSEQ multiplex PCR. Among some 130,000 clones, roughly 80% were seen once, and the ten largest hold over 9.5%. The specimen was peripheral blood. The chain recombines TRBV18 with TRBJ1-3; 9 bases are a match to TRBD1. The sequence came from a man in his 60s who had recovered from COVID-19. The DNA for the CDR3 is TGTGCCAGCTCACCAACACAGGGGGCGGCTGGAAACACCATATATTTT. It specifies CASSPTQGAAGNTIYF.